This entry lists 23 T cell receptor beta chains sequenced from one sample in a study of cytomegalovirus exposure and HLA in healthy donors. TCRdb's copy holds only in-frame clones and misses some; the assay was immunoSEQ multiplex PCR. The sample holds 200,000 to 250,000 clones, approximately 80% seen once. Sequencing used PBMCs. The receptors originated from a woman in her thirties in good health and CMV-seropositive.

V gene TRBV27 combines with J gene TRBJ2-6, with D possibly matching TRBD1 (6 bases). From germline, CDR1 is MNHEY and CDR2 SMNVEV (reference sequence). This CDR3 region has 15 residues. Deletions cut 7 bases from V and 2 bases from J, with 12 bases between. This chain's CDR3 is CASTSTGTGANVLTF. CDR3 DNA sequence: TGTGCCAGCACATCTACAGGGACTGGGGCCAACGTCCTGACTTTC.

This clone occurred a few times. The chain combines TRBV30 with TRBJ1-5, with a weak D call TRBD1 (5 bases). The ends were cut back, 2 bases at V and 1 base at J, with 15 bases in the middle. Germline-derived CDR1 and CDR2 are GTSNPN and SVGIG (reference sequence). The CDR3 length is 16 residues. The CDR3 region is CAWSIEWGRSNQPQHF. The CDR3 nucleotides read TGTGCCTGGAGTATCGAATGGGGGAGAAGCAATCAGCCCCAGCATTTT.

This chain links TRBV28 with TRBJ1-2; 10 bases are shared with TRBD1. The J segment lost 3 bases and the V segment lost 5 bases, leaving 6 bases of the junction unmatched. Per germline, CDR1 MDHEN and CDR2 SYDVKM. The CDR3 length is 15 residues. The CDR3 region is CASSTGQGVDYGYTF. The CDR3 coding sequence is TGTGCCAGCAGTACTGGACAGGGGGTGGACTATGGCTACACCTTC.

The CDR3 DNA follows: TGTGCCAGCAGTTTTACAGCTAACACCGGGGAGCTGTTTTTT. Its protein is CASSFTANTGELFF. V usage is TRBV27 and J usage is TRBJ2-2; no reliable D call. This CDR3 comprises 14 residues. CDR1 and CDR2 from the germline V gene are MNHEY and SMNVEV (reference sequence). Trimming shortened V by 3 bases and J by 2 bases, and 7 bases separated the two germline ends.

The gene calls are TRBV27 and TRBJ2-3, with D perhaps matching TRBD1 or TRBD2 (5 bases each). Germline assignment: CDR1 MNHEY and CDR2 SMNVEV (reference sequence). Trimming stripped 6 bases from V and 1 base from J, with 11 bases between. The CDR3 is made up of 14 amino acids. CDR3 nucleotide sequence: TGTGCCAGCAGCGTGGGGGTCGGCACAGATACGCAGTATTTT. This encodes CASSVGVGTDTQYF.

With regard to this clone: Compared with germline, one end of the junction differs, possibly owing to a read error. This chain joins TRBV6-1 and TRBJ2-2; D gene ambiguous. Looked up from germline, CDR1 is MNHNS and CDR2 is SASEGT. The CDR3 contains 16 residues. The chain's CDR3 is CASSEASVPNTGELFF. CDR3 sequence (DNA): TGTGCCAGCAGCGAAGCGTCCGTTCCGAACACCGGGGAGCTGTTTTTT.

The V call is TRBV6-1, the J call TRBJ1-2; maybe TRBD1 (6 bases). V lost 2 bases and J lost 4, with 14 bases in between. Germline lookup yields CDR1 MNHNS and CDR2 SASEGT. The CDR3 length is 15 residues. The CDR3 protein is CASSEWLDRRYGYTF. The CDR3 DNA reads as TGTGCCAGCAGTGAATGGTTGGACAGACGCTATGGCTACACCTTC.

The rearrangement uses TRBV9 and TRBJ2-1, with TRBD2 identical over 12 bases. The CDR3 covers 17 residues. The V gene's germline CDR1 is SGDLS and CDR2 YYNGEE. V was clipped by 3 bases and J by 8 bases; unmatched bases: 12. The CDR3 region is CASSAHSTSGSLHEQFF. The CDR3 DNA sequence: TGTGCCAGCAGCGCTCACTCGACTAGCGGGAGCTTACATGAGCAGTTCTTC.

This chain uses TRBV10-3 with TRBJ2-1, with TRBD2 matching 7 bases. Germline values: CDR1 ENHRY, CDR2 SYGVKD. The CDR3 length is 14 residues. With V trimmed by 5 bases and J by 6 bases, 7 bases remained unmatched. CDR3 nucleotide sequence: TGTGCCATCAGTACCCGGACTAGTGGCAATGAGCAGTTCTTC. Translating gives CAISTRTSGNEQFF.

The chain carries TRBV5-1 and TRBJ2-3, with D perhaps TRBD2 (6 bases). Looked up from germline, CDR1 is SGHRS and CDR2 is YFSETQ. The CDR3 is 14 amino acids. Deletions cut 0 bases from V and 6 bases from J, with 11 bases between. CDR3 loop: CASSLGTGEDTQYF. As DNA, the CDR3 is TGCGCCAGCAGCTTGGGGACGGGAGAGGATACGCAGTATTTT.

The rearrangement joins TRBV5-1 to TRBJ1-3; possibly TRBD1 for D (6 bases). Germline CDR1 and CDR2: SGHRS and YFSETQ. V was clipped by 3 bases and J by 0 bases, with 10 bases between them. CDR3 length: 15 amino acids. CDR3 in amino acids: CASSSQQGSGNTIYF. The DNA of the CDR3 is TGCGCCAGCAGCTCTCAACAGGGCTCTGGAAACACCATATATTTT.

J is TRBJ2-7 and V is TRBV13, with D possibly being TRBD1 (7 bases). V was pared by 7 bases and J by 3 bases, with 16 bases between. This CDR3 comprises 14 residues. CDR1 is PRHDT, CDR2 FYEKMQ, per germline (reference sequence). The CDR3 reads CASKRAGQRYEQYF. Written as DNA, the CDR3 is TGTGCCAGCAAGCGGGCGGGACAGCGCTACGAGCAGTACTTC.

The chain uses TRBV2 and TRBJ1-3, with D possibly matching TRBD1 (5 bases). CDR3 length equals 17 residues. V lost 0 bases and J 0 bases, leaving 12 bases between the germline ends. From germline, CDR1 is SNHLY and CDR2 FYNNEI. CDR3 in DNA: TGTGCCAGCAGTGAAGCGCTTCCCGGGGGCTCTGGAAACACCATATATTTT. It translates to CASSEALPGGSGNTIYF.

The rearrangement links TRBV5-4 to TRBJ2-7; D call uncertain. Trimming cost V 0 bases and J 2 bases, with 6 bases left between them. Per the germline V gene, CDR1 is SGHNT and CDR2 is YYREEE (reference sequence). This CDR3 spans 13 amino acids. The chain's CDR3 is CASSLVGTYEQYF. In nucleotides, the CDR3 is TGTGCCAGCAGCTTGGTGGGGACCTACGAGCAGTACTTC.

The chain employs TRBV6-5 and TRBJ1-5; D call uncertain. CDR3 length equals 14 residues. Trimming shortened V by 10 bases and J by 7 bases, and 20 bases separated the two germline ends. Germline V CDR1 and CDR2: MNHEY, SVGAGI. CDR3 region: CATRAGGSSQPQHF. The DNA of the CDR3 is TGTGCCACCCGAGCCGGCGGATCGTCACAGCCCCAGCATTTT.

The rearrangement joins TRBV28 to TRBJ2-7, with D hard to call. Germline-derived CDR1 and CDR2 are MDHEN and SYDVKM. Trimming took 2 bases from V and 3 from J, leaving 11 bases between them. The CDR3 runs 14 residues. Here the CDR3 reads CASSLKGVSYEQYF. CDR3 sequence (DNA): TGTGCCAGCAGTTTAAAGGGTGTGAGCTACGAGCAGTACTTC.

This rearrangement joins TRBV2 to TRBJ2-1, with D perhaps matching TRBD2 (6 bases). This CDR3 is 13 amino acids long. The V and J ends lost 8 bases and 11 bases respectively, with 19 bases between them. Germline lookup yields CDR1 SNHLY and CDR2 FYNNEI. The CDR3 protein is CASAPTTEGKQFF. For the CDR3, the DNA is TGTGCCAGCGCCCCTACGACGGAGGGCAAGCAGTTCTTC.

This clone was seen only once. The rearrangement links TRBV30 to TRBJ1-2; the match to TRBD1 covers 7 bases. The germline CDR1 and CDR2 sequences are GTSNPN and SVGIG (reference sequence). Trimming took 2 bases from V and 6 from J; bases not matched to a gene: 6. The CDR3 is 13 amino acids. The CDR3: CAWSPLTGHGYTF. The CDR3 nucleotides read TGTGCCTGGAGTCCCCTGACAGGGCATGGCTACACCTTC. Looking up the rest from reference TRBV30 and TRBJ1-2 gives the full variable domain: SQTIHQWPATLVQPVGSPLSLECTVEGTSNPNLYWYRQAAGRGLQLLFYSVGIGQISSEVPQNLSASRPQDRQFILSSKKLLLSDSGFYLCAWSPLTGHGYTFGSGTRLTVV.

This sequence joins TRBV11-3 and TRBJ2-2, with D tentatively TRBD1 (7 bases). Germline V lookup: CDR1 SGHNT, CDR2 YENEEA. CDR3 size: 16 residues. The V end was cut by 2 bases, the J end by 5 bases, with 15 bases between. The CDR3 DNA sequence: TGTGCCAGCAGCTTAAACCCAGGGGGAGGTACCGGGGAGCTGTTTTTT. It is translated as CASSLNPGGGTGELFF.

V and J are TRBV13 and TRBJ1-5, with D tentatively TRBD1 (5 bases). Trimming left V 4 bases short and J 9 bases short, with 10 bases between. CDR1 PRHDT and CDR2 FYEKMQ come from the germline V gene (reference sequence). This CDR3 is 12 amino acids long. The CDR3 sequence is CASSYGAGPQHF. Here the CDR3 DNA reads TGTGCCAGCAGCTACGGGGCTGGGCCCCAGCATTTT.

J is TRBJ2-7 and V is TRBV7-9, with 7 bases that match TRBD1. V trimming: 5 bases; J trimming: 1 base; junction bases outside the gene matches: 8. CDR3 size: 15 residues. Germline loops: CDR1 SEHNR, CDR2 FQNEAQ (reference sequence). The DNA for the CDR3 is TGTGCCAGCAGCCCGCCGGGACAGAAATCCTACGAGCAGTACTTC. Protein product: CASSPPGQKSYEQYF.

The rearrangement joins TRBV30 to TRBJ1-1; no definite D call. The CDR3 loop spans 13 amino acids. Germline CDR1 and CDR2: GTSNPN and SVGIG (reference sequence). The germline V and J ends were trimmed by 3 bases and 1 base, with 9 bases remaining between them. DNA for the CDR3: TGTGCCTGGAGCCCTGACTCGAACACTGAAGCTTTCTTT. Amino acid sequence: CAWSPDSNTEAFF. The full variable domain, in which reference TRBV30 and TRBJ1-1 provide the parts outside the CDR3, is SQTIHQWPATLVQPVGSPLSLECTVEGTSNPNLYWYRQAAGRGLQLLFYSVGIGQISSEVPQNLSASRPQDRQFILSSKKLLLSDSGFYLCAWSPDSNTEAFFGQGTRLTVV.

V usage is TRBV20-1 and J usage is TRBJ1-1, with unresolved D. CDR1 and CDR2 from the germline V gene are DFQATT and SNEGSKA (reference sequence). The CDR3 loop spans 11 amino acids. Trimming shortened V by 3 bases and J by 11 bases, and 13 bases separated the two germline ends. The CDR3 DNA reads TGCAGTGCTAGCGGGGTGAGGTGGGCTTTCTTT. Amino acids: CSASGVRWAFF.